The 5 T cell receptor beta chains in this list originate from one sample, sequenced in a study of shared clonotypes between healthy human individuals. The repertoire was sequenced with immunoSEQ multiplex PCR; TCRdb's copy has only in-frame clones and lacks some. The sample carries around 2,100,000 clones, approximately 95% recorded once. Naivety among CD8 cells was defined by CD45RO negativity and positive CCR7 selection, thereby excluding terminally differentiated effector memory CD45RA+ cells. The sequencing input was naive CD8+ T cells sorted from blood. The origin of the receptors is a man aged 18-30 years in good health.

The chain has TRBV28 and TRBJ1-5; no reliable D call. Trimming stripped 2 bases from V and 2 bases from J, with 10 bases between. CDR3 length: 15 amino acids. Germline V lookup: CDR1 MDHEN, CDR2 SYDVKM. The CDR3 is CASSLNILGNQPQHF. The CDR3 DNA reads TGTGCCAGCAGTTTAAACATCCTCGGCAATCAGCCCCAGCATTTT.

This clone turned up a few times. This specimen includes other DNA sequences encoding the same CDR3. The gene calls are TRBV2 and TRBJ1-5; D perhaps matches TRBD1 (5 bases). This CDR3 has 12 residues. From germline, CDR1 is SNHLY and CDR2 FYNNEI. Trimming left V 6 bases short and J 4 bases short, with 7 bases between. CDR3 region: CASRAGNQPQHF. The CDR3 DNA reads TGTGCCAGCAGGGCAGGGAATCAGCCCCAGCATTTT. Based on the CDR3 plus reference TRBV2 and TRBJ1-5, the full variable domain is EPEVTQTPSHQVTQMGQEVILRCVPISNHLYFYWYRQILGQKVEFLVSFYNNEISEKSEIFDDQFSVERPDGSNFTLKIRSTKLEDSAMYFCASRAGNQPQHFGDGTRLSIL.

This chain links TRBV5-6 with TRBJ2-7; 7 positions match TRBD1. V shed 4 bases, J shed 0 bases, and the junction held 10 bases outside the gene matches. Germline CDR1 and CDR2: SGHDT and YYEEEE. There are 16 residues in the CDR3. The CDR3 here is CASSHGPAGGSYEQYF. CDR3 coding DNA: TGTGCCAGCAGCCACGGACCGGCAGGGGGCTCCTACGAGCAGTACTTC. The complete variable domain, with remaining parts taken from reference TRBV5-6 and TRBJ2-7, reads DAGVTQSPTHLIKTRGQQVTLRCSPKSGHDTVSWYQQALGQGPQFIFQYYEEEERQRGNFPDRFSGHQFPNYSSELNVNALLLGDSALYLCASSHGPAGGSYEQYFGPGTRLTVT.

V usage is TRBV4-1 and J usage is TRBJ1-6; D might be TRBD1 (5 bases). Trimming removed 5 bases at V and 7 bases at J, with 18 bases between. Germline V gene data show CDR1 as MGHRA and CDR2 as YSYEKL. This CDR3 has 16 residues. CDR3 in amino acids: CASSLRVGVANSPLHF. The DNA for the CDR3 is TGCGCCAGCAGCTTAAGGGTAGGGGTGGCGAATTCACCCCTCCACTTT.

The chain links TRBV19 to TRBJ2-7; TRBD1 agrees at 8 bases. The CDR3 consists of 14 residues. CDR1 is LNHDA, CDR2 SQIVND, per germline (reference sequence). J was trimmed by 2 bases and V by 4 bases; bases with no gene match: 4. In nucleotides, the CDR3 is TGTGCCAGTAGTAACGGACAGGGAACCTACGAGCAGTACTTC. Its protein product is CASSNGQGTYEQYF.